This record concerns one T cell receptor beta chain sequence. The record originates from a study of patients and donors after allogeneic stem cell transplantation. TCRdb redid the calling of the RT-PCR reads with MiXCR, one entry per CDR3 protein. The profile shows some 200,000 distinct CDR3 sequences, more than 35% of them singletons. Trimming removed 7 bases at V and 0 bases at J, with 13 bases between. The germline gives CDR1 SQVTM, CDR2 ANQGSEA. The CDR3 is made up of 14 amino acids. Sample: blood, either unsorted or a sorted T cell fraction (not recorded which). The rearrangement joins TRBV29-1 to TRBJ2-1, with D possibly TRBD1 on 5 matching bases. The sequence derives from a human donor who was either an allogeneic HSCT recipient or a stem cell or donor lymphocyte infusion donor (not recorded which). It is not recorded whose cells these are; they may come from a transplant donor. Here the CDR3 reads CSEVQGSSYNEQFF. DNA for the CDR3: TGCAGCGAAGTTCAGGGAAGCTCCTACAATGAGCAGTTCTTC.